The 20 T cell receptor beta chains below come from one sample, sequenced in a study of vaccination effects on CD4 cells after COVID-19. These receptors are not linked to any known antigen. Repertoires were generated with immunoSEQ multiplex PCR, while TCRdb's copy carries only in-frame clones and drops some. Of around 50,000 clones listed, about 70% are singletons. Cultured cells yielded isolated CD4+ T cells after more than nine days. Two doses of either BNT162b2 or mRNA-1273 were given to each participant. Sequenced material: CD4+ T cells from PBMCs cultured without peptide, taken after COVID-19 vaccination. The receptor source for this set is a human donor who received a COVID-19 vaccine.

Only one count was recorded for this clone. The rearrangement uses TRBV24-1 and TRBJ2-3; no clear D gene. CDR3 size: 13 residues. V lost 4 bases to trimming and J lost 4 bases, with 8 bases between them. Germline V gene lookup returns CDR1 KGHDR and CDR2 SFDVKD. CDR3 in DNA: TGTGCCACCAGTGACCCAGGCGCAGATACGCAGTATTTT. The encoded protein is CATSDPGADTQYF.

The chain links TRBV19 to TRBJ1-4; possibly TRBD1 for D (6 bases). V lost 4 bases and J lost 0, with 9 bases in between. Germline-derived CDR1 and CDR2 are LNHDA and SQIVND (reference sequence). The CDR3 length is 15 residues. The CDR3 sequence is CASSTDRTTNEKLFF. In nucleotides, the CDR3 is TGTGCCAGTAGTACGGACAGAACAACTAATGAAAAACTGTTTTTT.

The J gene is TRBJ2-4, the V gene TRBV3-1 (or the pseudogene TRBV3-2); D unresolved. The germline V gene has CDR1 LGHDT and CDR2 YNNKEL (reference sequence). There are 15 residues in the CDR3. Trimming cost V 3 bases and J 4 bases, with 13 bases left between them. CDR3 loop: CASSQHDGQKNIQYF. The CDR3 coding sequence is TGTGCCAGCAGCCAGCACGACGGGCAGAAAAACATTCAGTACTTC.

This sequence joins TRBV3-1 (or the pseudogene TRBV3-2) and TRBJ2-7, with D possibly being TRBD1 or TRBD2 (5 bases each). The CDR3 is 15 residues long. Per germline, CDR1 LGHDT and CDR2 YNNKEL (reference sequence). Trimming took off 5 bases at V and 7 bases at J, with 21 bases between the two ends. The CDR3 DNA follows: TGTGCCAGCAGCTTAAACGCAAGGGGCCGGGGAGAGCAGTACTTC. Its translation is CASSLNARGRGEQYF.

The chain uses TRBV19 and TRBJ1-4, with D possibly being TRBD1 (6 bases). This CDR3 is built from 15 residues. Trimming removed 5 bases from V and 5 bases from J, with 15 bases in between. Germline CDR1 LNHDA, CDR2 SQIVND (reference sequence). The CDR3 reads CASSPQDRINEKLFF. The CDR3 region has the DNA TGTGCCAGTAGTCCTCAAGACAGGATAAATGAAAAACTGTTTTTT.

This clone was observed once. The V and J genes are TRBV20-1 and TRBJ1-5, with TRBD1 matching over 7 bases. The CDR3 loop spans 19 amino acids. CDR1 and CDR2 (germline): DFQATT, SNEGSKA (reference sequence). Trimming cost V 3 bases and J 3 bases; bases outside gene matches: 20. Written as DNA, the CDR3 is TGCAGTGCTAGTATCCCACAGGGACAGCCGTTGGAGGACAATCAGCCCCAGCATTTT. Translating it yields CSASIPQGQPLEDNQPQHF.

This sequence joins TRBV4-1 and TRBJ2-3, with D perhaps TRBD2 (5 bases). This CDR3 contains 16 residues. Trimming took 3 bases from V and 4 from J, leaving 17 bases between them. The V gene's germline CDR1 is MGHRA and CDR2 YSYEKL. This CDR3 reads CASSQPEDAVSDTQYF. CDR3 in DNA: TGCGCCAGCAGCCAGCCGGAGGACGCGGTATCAGATACGCAGTATTTT.

The table lists this clone with a count of one. For the CDR3, the DNA is TGTGCCAGCAGCCAACTCCGGGACTTCACCTACGAGCAGTACTTC. Translating gives CASSQLRDFTYEQYF. The gene calls are TRBV4-2 and TRBJ2-7; the D gene is possibly TRBD2 (6 bases). V lost 2 bases and J 2 bases, leaving 13 bases between the germline ends. The CDR3 is made up of 15 amino acids. Per germline, CDR1 LGHNA and CDR2 YNFKEQ.

The rearrangement uses TRBV6-5 and TRBJ2-5; perhaps TRBD2 as D (6 bases). Germline V gene lookup returns CDR1 MNHEY and CDR2 SVGAGI. The CDR3 has 16 amino acids. Trimming pared 3 bases from V and 3 bases from J, leaving 17 bases between. The CDR3 sequence is CASSYPPGGVKETQYF. As DNA, the CDR3 is TGTGCCAGCAGTTATCCCCCTGGCGGGGTAAAAGAGACCCAGTACTTC.

CDR3 sequence reads: CASSQTRGYEQYF. The CDR3 coding sequence is TGTGCCAGCAGTCAAACAAGAGGGTACGAGCAGTACTTC. This chain uses TRBV6-5 with TRBJ2-7; TRBD2 is a possible D gene (5 bases). The CDR3 is 13 residues long. Trimming pared 5 bases from V and 4 bases from J, leaving 12 bases between. The germline V gene has CDR1 MNHEY and CDR2 SVGAGI.

The V call is TRBV10-3, the J call TRBJ1-2, with 8 bases fitting TRBD1. Per germline, CDR1 ENHRY and CDR2 SYGVKD. The CDR3 runs 12 residues. After removal of 10 bases from V and 3 bases from J, the junction contained 4 bases not matched to a gene. CDR3 nucleotides: TGTGCCAGTTCGACAGGGGACTATGGCTACACCTTC. Amino acids: CASSTGDYGYTF.

The gene calls are TRBV5-1 and TRBJ2-7; TRBD1 might be the D (5 bases). The V gene's germline CDR1 is SGHRS and CDR2 YFSETQ. Trimming shortened V by 4 bases and J by 6 bases, and 20 bases separated the two germline ends. The CDR3 spans 15 residues. Written as DNA, the CDR3 is TGCGCCAGCAGCCTGACTCCCGTGCAGGGTAGCGAGCAGTACTTC. Its translation is CASSLTPVQGSEQYF.

This clone was counted between two and nine times. The chain uses TRBV19 and TRBJ1-1; D is undetermined. Looked up from germline, CDR1 is LNHDA and CDR2 is SQIVND (reference sequence). V gave up 3 bases and J gave up 6 bases, with 17 bases separating them. The CDR3 contains 15 residues. CDR3 DNA sequence: TGTGCCAGTAGTATTAGGTCCAGAGCCTTCGCTGAAGCTTTCTTT. Its translation: CASSIRSRAFAEAFF.

The rearrangement uses TRBV20-1 and TRBJ1-2; D is undetermined. V was clipped by 8 bases and J by 6 bases, with 13 bases between them. CDR1 and CDR2 (germline): DFQATT, SNEGSKA (reference sequence). The CDR3 is 11 amino acids. For the CDR3, the DNA is TGCAGTTCTTCGAACTATGATGGCTACACCTTC. Translation: CSSSNYDGYTF.

The gene calls are TRBV24-1 and TRBJ2-2; D is undetermined. CDR3 length: 16 residues. V was cut by 2 bases and J by 4 bases, with 13 bases left in between. Germline V gene sequence: CDR1 KGHDR, CDR2 SFDVKD. The DNA for the CDR3 is TGTGCCACCAGTGATTCGGTCGTCCCATCCACCGGGGAGCTGTTTTTT. This translates into CATSDSVVPSTGELFF.

This chain joins TRBV6-4 and TRBJ1-5, with 7 bases matching TRBD1. J gave up 3 bases and V 3 bases, and 5 bases lay outside the gene matches. CDR1 is MRHNA, CDR2 SNTAGT, per germline. The CDR3 totals 15 residues. CDR3 amino acids: CASSESGTANQPQHF. In nucleotides, the CDR3 is TGTGCCAGCAGTGAGTCTGGGACAGCCAATCAGCCCCAGCATTTT.

This clone has a handful of counts. The rearrangement uses TRBV25-1 and TRBJ2-5; 7 bases agree with TRBD2. There are 17 residues in the CDR3. The V gene end was trimmed by 5 bases and the J gene end by 4 bases; junction bases not matched to a gene: 16. Germline V lookup: CDR1 MGHDK, CDR2 SYGVNS. CDR3 amino acids: CASSFWSWEGVIETQYF. In DNA, the CDR3 is TGTGCCAGCAGTTTCTGGTCGTGGGAGGGAGTAATAGAGACCCAGTACTTC.

The chain has TRBV25-1 and TRBJ2-2, with 7 bases identical to TRBD1. After removal of 4 bases from V and 5 bases from J, the junction contained 7 bases not matched to a gene. The CDR3 length is 15 residues. From germline, CDR1 is MGHDK and CDR2 SYGVNS. CDR3 residues: CASSVGGTGTGELFF. The CDR3 region has the DNA TGTGCCAGCAGTGTAGGGGGCACCGGGACCGGGGAGCTGTTTTTT.

The chain joins TRBV5-1 to TRBJ1-4; the D is unclear. Germline V lookup: CDR1 SGHRS, CDR2 YFSETQ. Trimming removed 3 bases from V and 0 bases from J, with 6 bases in between. The CDR3 sequence is 14 residues long. CDR3 in amino acids: CASSWSATNEKLFF. CDR3 DNA: TGCGCCAGCAGCTGGTCTGCAACTAATGAAAAACTGTTTTTT.

The chain combines TRBV5-6 with TRBJ2-5; D could derive from TRBD1 or TRBD2 (5 bases each). Per the germline V gene, CDR1 is SGHDT and CDR2 is YYEEEE. V dropped 4 bases and J dropped 5 bases, with 12 bases sitting between them. The CDR3 loop spans 13 amino acids. CDR3 in DNA: TGTGCCAGCAGCCCCAACAGGAGGGAGACCCAGTACTTC. This codes for CASSPNRRETQYF.